The clone carrying this T cell receptor beta chain was counted only a few times. Its antigen is currently unknown. Sequencing used immunoSEQ v3. Method: immunoSEQ multiplex PCR; TCRdb's copy keeps in-frame clones and lacks some. This table has approximately 92,000 clones, about two thirds appearing once. This entry belongs to a study of TIL therapy for anti-PD-1-resistant metastatic lung cancer. Overall study results and limits: TIL cultures after expansion showed higher clonality and lower diversity than baseline tumor (median 6% vs 31%). Patients were highly selected, enriched for treatment-naive, never-smoker and oncogene-addicted cases.

This sample's time point: pre-treatment sample, taken before nivolumab and TIL therapy. Pleural nodules or supraclavicular lymph nodes made up most of the excised metastases sampled. Patients were adults with stage 4 NSCLC. The sequence came from a person between 30 and 79 years old with non-small cell lung cancer. This specimen was tumor tissue, taken at baseline.

CDR3 sequence (DNA): TGTGCCAGCTCCCGCGGCGGGGTTAGCAATCAGCCCCAGCATTTT. Its translation is CASSRGGVSNQPQHF. The genes are TRBV27 and TRBJ1-5; D is ambiguous. In germline, CDR1 is MNHEY, CDR2 SMNVEV (reference sequence). This CDR3 has 15 amino acids. Trimming stripped 8 bases from V and 0 bases from J, with 14 bases between.